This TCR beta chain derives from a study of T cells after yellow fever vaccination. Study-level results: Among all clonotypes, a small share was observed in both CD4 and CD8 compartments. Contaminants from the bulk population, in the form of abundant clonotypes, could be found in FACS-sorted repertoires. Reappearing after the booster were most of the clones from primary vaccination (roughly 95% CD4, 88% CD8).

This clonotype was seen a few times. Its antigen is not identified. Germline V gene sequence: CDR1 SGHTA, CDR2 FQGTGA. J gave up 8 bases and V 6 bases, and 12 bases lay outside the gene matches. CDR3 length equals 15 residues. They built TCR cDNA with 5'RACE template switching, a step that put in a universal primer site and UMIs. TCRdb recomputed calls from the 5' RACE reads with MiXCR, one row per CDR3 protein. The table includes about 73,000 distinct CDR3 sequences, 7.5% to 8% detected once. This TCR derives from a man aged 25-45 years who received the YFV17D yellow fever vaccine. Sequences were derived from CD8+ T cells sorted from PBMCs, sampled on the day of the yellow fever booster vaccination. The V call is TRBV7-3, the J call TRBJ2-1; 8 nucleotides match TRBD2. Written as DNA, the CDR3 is TGTGCCAGCAGTTCTAGCGGGTTCGTCGGTGATGAGCAGTTCTTC. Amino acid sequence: CASSSSGFVGDEQFF.